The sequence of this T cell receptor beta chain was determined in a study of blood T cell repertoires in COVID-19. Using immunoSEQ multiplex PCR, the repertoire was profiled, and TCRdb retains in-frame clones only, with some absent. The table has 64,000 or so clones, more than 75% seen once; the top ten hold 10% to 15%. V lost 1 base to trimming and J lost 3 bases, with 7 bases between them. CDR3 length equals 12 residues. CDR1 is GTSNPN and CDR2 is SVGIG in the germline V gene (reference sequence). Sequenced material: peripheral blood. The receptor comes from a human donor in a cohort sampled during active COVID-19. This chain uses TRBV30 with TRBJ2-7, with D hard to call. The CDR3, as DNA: TGTGCCTGGAGTGAGACACGCTACGAGCAGTACTTC. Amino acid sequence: CAWSETRYEQYF.